This T cell receptor beta chain was obtained from a study of T-cell reconstitution after alpha-beta-depleted transplantation in children. General study results and limits: Among T cells one year after transplant, newly produced cells accounted for most counts and diversity. Approximately two months post-transplant, alpha-beta T cells reportedly originated from several hundred expanded graft clones. After transplant, high TCRbeta diversity at day 60 in some patients arose from surviving recipient T cells and thymic progenitors.

This clonotype was detected ten times or more. The target antigen is unknown. The J segment lost 4 bases and the V segment lost 7 bases, leaving 10 bases of the junction unmatched. The CDR3 is 15 residues long. Germline lookup yields CDR1 SQVTM and CDR2 ANQGSEA. Library preparation (for TCRbeta) was performed with unique molecular identifiers. TCRdb re-called the PCR reads with MiXCR, one entry per CDR3 protein. The sample shows some 600,000 distinct CDR3 sequences, over 10% of them seen only once. The sequence came from a male patient younger than 18 who had a stem cell transplant for acute myeloid leukemia, so the T cells may come from the graft donor. The gene calls are TRBV29-1 and TRBJ2-2, with TRBD2 identical over 9 bases. Source: PBMCs, mostly from graft donor cells, taken 360 days after TCRalphabeta/CD19-depleted stem cell transplant. CDR3 sequence: CSAWSGRTSTGELFF. The DNA for the CDR3 is TGCAGCGCTTGGAGCGGGAGGACATCCACCGGGGAGCTGTTTTTT.